A selection of T cell receptor beta chains follows, all from one sample in a study of patients and donors after allogeneic stem cell transplantation. TCRdb re-called the RT-PCR reads through MiXCR, storing one row per CDR3 protein. Of 150,000 to 200,000 distinct CDR3 sequences in the sample, around two fifths were seen once. Material: blood, either unsorted or a sorted T cell fraction (not recorded which). The receptors shown here come from a human donor who was either an allogeneic HSCT recipient or a stem cell or donor lymphocyte infusion donor (not recorded which). It is not recorded whose cells these are; they may come from a transplant donor. The CDR3 runs from the conserved cysteine through the conserved F or W.

len,v_gene,j_gene,CDR3aa
13,TRBV30,TRBJ2-1,CTGVAEVYNEQFF
13,TRBV12-3/TRBV12-4,TRBJ2-1,CASSPPAYNEQFF
16,TRBV15,TRBJ2-5,CATSRAGGQGGETQYF
12,TRBV12-3/TRBV12-4,TRBJ2-3,CASSFPTDTQYF
16,TRBV5-5,TRBJ2-7,CASSRFQDRRVYEQYF
13,TRBV20-1,TRBJ2-1,CSAIRDRGNEQFF
13,TRBV20-1,TRBJ2-2,CSAREGNTGELFF
11,TRBV10-3,TRBJ1-2,CAISEGQGYTF
14,TRBV5-1,TRBJ2-5,CASSLEGVQETQYF
14,TRBV24-1,TRBJ2-1,CATSGTPSYNEQFF
13,TRBV29-1,TRBJ2-1,CSVERSGLNEQFF